The clone carrying this T cell receptor (beta chain) was observed a handful of times. One heparinised blood draw, averaging about 100 mL, came from each donor. Sorting that relied on CD45RO/CCR7/CD25/CD127/CD95/CD27 yielded CD4+ naive, central memory, regulatory and stem cell-like memory cells. The CDR3 loop spans 14 amino acids. V shed 5 bases and J shed 0 bases, with 8 bases lying between them. Germline-derived CDR1 and CDR2 are MDHEN and SYDVKM. This entry is derived from a study of beta chain features in type 1 diabetes. Study-level background: All samples yielded some 110 million examined sorted cells.

Investigators reverse transcribed all isolated RNA, so they sequenced expressed TCRB transcripts. Read counts averaged roughly 4 million for samples of naive, central memory and regulatory T cells. Sequencing used immunoSEQ multiplex PCR; TCRdb keeps in-frame clones, though not all of them. The sample contains 970,000 or so clones, roughly a sixth of which appear only once. The chain uses TRBV28 and TRBJ1-5; D remains ambiguous. Material: naive CD4+ T cells from blood. The sequence was collected from a woman between 18 and 29 years old in good health. In DNA, the CDR3 is TGTGCCAGCAGTCCTGCGGATAGCAATCAGCCCCAGCATTTT. Its translation: CASSPADSNQPQHF.